The T cell receptor (beta chain) under discussion was sequenced for a study of response to subunit inactivated influenza vaccine. Study-wide results and limits: With each seasonal influenza vaccination, the authors suggested, few new T cells are recruited.

Concerning this clonotype: Its target is not known.

MiXCR was run by TCRdb on the RT-PCR reads, yielding one entry per CDR3 protein. The sample has hundreds of thousands of distinct CDR3 sequences, 21% seen once; the top ten hold roughly 10%. CDR1 and CDR2 (germline): SGHRS, YFSETQ. The CDR3 is 13 residues long. The V end lost 0 bases, the J end lost 7 bases, and 7 bases lay between the germline ends. The clonotype was recovered from a man aged 50-75 years who received an inactivated influenza vaccine. The sample in question was PBMCs from blood, obtained about 19 months after vaccination. The rearrangement uses TRBV5-1 and TRBJ2-2; the D is unclear. The CDR3 reads CASSLVPDGELFF. The CDR3 DNA follows: TGCGCCAGCAGCTTGGTGCCCGACGGGGAGCTGTTTTTT.